The 8 T cell receptor beta chains presented below share a single source sample, sequenced in a study of blood T cell repertoires in COVID-19. Sequenced by immunoSEQ multiplex PCR; TCRdb stores in-frame clones only, minus some. This table has about 230,000 clones, around nine tenths appearing once. The sequenced material came from PBMCs or T cells enriched from blood (not recorded which). Receptors were obtained from a woman under 40 with acute COVID-19.

The chain recombines TRBV11-2 with TRBJ2-7, with 7 bases aligning to TRBD1. The V and J ends lost 1 base and 12 bases, in that order; junction bases with no gene match: 9. This CDR3 spans 13 amino acids. Looked up from germline, CDR1 is SGHAT and CDR2 is FQNNGV. Here the CDR3 DNA reads TGTGCCAGCAGCTTAGGAACCGTCGGACAGGCGTACTTC. It is translated as CASSLGTVGQAYF.

V gene TRBV5-1 combines with J gene TRBJ2-7, with TRBD2 matching over 9 bases. J was trimmed by 0 bases and V by 0 bases; bases with no gene match: 4. Germline assignment: CDR1 SGHRS and CDR2 YFSETQ. CDR3 length equals 16 residues. CDR3 protein: CASSLALAGPSYEQYF. CDR3 coding DNA: TGCGCCAGCAGCTTGGCCCTAGCGGGGCCCTCCTACGAGCAGTACTTC. Filled out from reference TRBV5-1 and TRBJ2-7, the complete variable domain reads KAGVTQTPRYLIKTRGQQVTLSCSPISGHRSVSWYQQTPGQGLQFLFEYFSETQRNKGNFPGRFSGRQFSNSRSEMNVSTLELGDSALYLCASSLALAGPSYEQYFGPGTRLTVT.

The rearrangement joins TRBV15 to TRBJ2-1, with D possibly TRBD2 on 6 matching bases. From germline, CDR1 is LNHNV and CDR2 YYDKDF (reference sequence). Trimming removed 8 bases from V and 3 bases from J, with 11 bases in between. This CDR3 has 13 amino acids. The chain's CDR3 is CATGGENYNEQFF. The CDR3, as DNA: TGTGCCACCGGAGGGGAGAACTACAATGAGCAGTTCTTC.

The chain recombines TRBV28 with TRBJ1-4; no reliable D call. Trimming took off 9 bases at V and 4 bases at J, with 18 bases between the two ends. The CDR3 loop spans 15 amino acids. CDR1 is MDHEN, CDR2 SYDVKM, per germline. Here the CDR3 DNA reads TGTGCCAGTACGGTCGCTGGAGCGAGTAATGAAAAACTGTTTTTT. Its translation: CASTVAGASNEKLFF.

The genes are TRBV12-3 or TRBV12-4 and TRBJ1-6; D is ambiguous. This CDR3 has 13 amino acids. V lost 5 bases and J 9 bases, leaving 11 bases between the germline ends. The CDR3 is CASSPSPGSPLHF. In DNA, the CDR3 is TGTGCCAGCAGTCCGTCTCCGGGTTCACCCCTCCACTTT.

The chain employs TRBV19 and TRBJ2-7; 7 positions match TRBD1. Losses at the gene ends were 6 bases for V and 3 bases for J; bases not matched to a gene: 11. The CDR3 spans 15 residues. Per the germline V gene, CDR1 is LNHDA and CDR2 is SQIVND (reference sequence). CDR3 residues: CASSRSQGEFYEQYF. The CDR3 nucleotides read TGTGCCAGTAGCAGATCTCAGGGGGAATTCTACGAGCAGTACTTC.

V usage is TRBV25-1 and J usage is TRBJ1-4; TRBD1 agrees at 7 bases. The junction had 4 bases not matched to a gene; V was cut back by 5 bases and J by 4 bases. Germline CDR1 reads MGHDK; CDR2 reads SYGVNS. The CDR3 contains 14 residues. CDR3 sequence: CASSPRDSNEKLFF. CDR3 nucleotides: TGTGCCAGCAGTCCCCGGGACAGTAATGAAAAACTGTTTTTT. The whole variable domain, filled in from reference TRBV25-1 and TRBJ1-4, reads EADIYQTPRYLVIGTGKKITLECSQTMGHDKMYWYQQDPGMELHLIHYSYGVNSTEKGDLSSESTVSRIRTEHFPLTLESARPSHTSQYLCASSPRDSNEKLFFGSGTQLSVL.

The chain carries TRBV28 and TRBJ1-5; 7 bases line up with TRBD1. This CDR3 comprises 12 residues. Germline values: CDR1 MDHEN, CDR2 SYDVKM. J lost 4 bases, V lost 6 bases, and 0 bases had no gene match. CDR3 loop: CASRTGNQPQHF. In DNA, the CDR3 is TGTGCCAGCAGGACAGGGAATCAGCCCCAGCATTTT.